This record covers a single T cell receptor (beta chain). Its antigen is currently unknown. This entry is derived from a study of T cell responses to AZD1222 COVID-19 vaccine. There are 14 residues in the CDR3. Germline V lookup: CDR1 SGHVS, CDR2 FQNEAQ. V dropped 5 bases and J dropped 5; count of bases not matched to a gene: 8. Study-level findings and limits: Only a handful of individuals given AZD1222 were seropositive at baseline. The donors showed a predominance of white British ancestry and of females, with possible underestimation of clonal diversity. Repertoires were obtained solely post-peak T cell response.

Assay: immunoSEQ multiplex PCR; the TCRdb copy retains only in-frame clones and omits some. The sample has more than 85,000 clones, around 73% seen once; the top ten hold roughly 21%. This chain links TRBV7-8 with TRBJ1-2, with 7 bases lining up with TRBD1. The sample consisted of peripheral blood, taken on day 0 of AZD1222 vaccination. This clonotype was obtained from an adult in good health. Here the CDR3 DNA reads TGTGCCAGCAGCGAACGACAGGGAAATTATGGCTACACCTTC. It is translated as CASSERQGNYGYTF.